This T cell receptor (beta chain) was captured by sequencing in a study of T cell repertoires in cytomegalovirus infection. About the study: CMV infection plus the matching HLA type was flagged by public TCR beta signatures.

Using its own MiXCR run on the reads, TCRdb lists one record per CDR3 protein. Found here are fewer than 300,000 distinct CDR3 sequences, about 25% of them singletons; the top ten hold roughly 14%. Concerning this clonotype itself: Its antigen remains unknown.

Study-level points and caveats: HLA-C-restricted TCR beta clonotypes specific for CMV led the ex vivo response. Cumulative frequency (of public TCR beta family members) identified carriers of CMV plus the relevant HLA.

The length of the CDR3 is 19 residues. Unmatched junction bases numbered 16, after V lost 4 bases and J lost 1 base. Germline assignment: CDR1 SGHTA and CDR2 FQGNSA. The clonotype comes from a human donor in good health (CMV status not recorded). Some clones in this sample may be carry-over from other donors' samples. The chain couples TRBV7-2 to TRBJ2-3; TRBD2 matches at 8 bases. The sequenced material came from PBMCs. Here the CDR3 reads CASSSPPPRLREGTDTQYF. In DNA form, the CDR3 reads TGTGCCAGCAGCTCCCCGCCCCCCCGGTTGCGGGAGGGCACAGATACGCAGTATTTT.